A few counts support the clone carrying this TCR beta chain. During construction of the library, unique molecular identifiers were attached to individual cDNA molecules for quantitative, reproducible TCR counting. TCRdb independently ran MiXCR on the RACE reads; one entry per CDR3 protein. The sample shows about 93,000 distinct CDR3 sequences, 8.5% of them seen only once. The sample is drawn from a study of human T cells and chemical hapten exposure. Germline values: CDR1 MNHEY, CDR2 SMNVEV (reference sequence). This CDR3 is built from 13 residues. Deletions cut 6 bases from V and 2 bases from J, with 10 bases between. The time point was: pre-sensitization, week 0. Treatment defined: therapeutic diphenylcyclopropenone sensitization with weekly scalp DPC. Every patch test was put on after a blood sample was taken.

This clonotype was sampled from a man in his forties with alopecia areata. Some clones in this sample may be carry-over from other donors' samples. The V and J genes are TRBV27 and TRBJ2-5; the D gene is possibly TRBD1 (6 bases). Source: whole blood, taken in connection with sensitization to the hapten diphenylcyclopropenone (DPC). The CDR3 nucleotides are TGTGCCAGCAGCCGCGACAGGCAAGAGACCCAGTACTTC. Amino acids: CASSRDRQETQYF.